The clone carrying this T cell receptor (beta chain) was seen a handful of times. Antigen: not known. TCRdb processed the 5' RACE reads anew with MiXCR; each CDR3 protein has one entry. The repertoire holds more than 650,000 distinct CDR3 sequences, with about 12% as singletons. This sample is part of a study of CD8 T cells in ankylosing spondylitis. Germline V CDR1 and CDR2: SGHRS, YFSETQ. The CDR3 extends over 14 amino acids. Losses at the gene ends were 4 bases for V and 4 bases for J; bases not matched to a gene: 7. General observations from the study: Relatively scarce in peripheral blood, disease-linked clones were CD8+. One TCR beta motif, made up of roughly 8 highly homologous variants, appeared characteristic of ankylosing spondylitis blood.

The gene calls are TRBV5-1 and TRBJ1-2; 7 bases map to TRBD1. The sequenced material came from blood, either unsorted or a sorted T cell fraction (not recorded which). The TCR was taken from a male donor with ankylosing spondylitis. The CDR3 DNA reads as TGCGCCAGCAGCATGACCGGGACAGTCTATGGCTACACCTTC. Protein: CASSMTGTVYGYTF.